The entry that follows covers one T cell receptor beta chain sequence. No antigen is known for it. Qualities for individual bases were not recorded, and no much larger clone is one base off. The V end loses 3 bases and the J end loses 6 bases, and a stretch of 14 bases separates them. Per the germline V gene (reference sequence), GTSNPN is the CDR1 and SVGIG is the CDR2. From cysteine to phenylalanine, the CDR3 is 13 amino acids long. Of all the DNA, just the CDR3 is kept, 39 bases in frame from base 1. Participants in the prospective study were aged 18 to 89 years, lived in 20 to 25 United States geographic areas, and enrolled through a virtual design. Cohort assignment in the prospective study relied on participant-reported clinical history from a screening survey and a study questionnaire. Recovered participants in ImmuneRACE Cohort 3 were defined as having two consecutive negative NP/OP PCR tests, clearance from a healthcare professional, or resolution of symptoms. In the prospective study, whole blood, serum and a nasopharyngeal or oropharyngeal swab were collected from each participant by mobile phlebotomists. Prospective study participants could optionally give additional blood draws and questionnaires over an approximately 2-month period. Blood samples from the prospective study were shipped frozen or at room temperature prior to DNA extraction.

The data stem from a study of blood T cell repertoires in COVID-19 (dated by TCRdb to between 2020 and 2021). In terms of the full investigation: Samples covering the acute and convalescent phases of COVID-19 were provided by collaborators in the United States, Italy and Spain. A freely available public database, intended as a resource for researchers studying the immune response to SARS-CoV-2, is where the repertoires were released. The prospective study material was composed of cDNA or gDNA derived from T cells, B-cell-depleted T cells, or PBMCs. The samples were drawn from two sources: the first 160 participants of the ongoing ImmuneRACE study, and some 1,300 subjects contributed by 6 global collaborators. The sample metadata nearly always contained a de-identified subject ID, COVID-19 status, age in years and sex. Subjects who had been exposed to COVID-19, were actively infected with it, or had recovered from it provided the deeply sampled blood TCRbeta repertoires that made up the dataset. HLA class I and class II types, where available, came from metadata supplied by the sample provider rather than from assay-based typing.

The research as a whole found: The amount of clinical and demographic metadata varied by source and participant and was provided uncurated.

The immunoSEQ Assay, a bias-controlled multiplex PCR, was used to amplify TCRbeta CDR3 regions from genomic DNA. The source study handled its data this way. Within the assay, amplification of reference gene primers was used to estimate how many nucleated cells each sample contained. To quantify the absolute abundance of each unique TCRbeta CDR3 rearrangement, sequence reads were collapsed and filtered. For each sample, productive Simpson clonality was calculated by taking the square root of Simpson's diversity index across productive rearrangements. Sourced from immuneACCESS, this table was stored by TCRdb with only in-frame sequences that have V and J called. A share of the clones is absent; for the studies checked, an unresolved V gene accounts for under half, and the remainder has no known explanation. V, J and clone size were drawn from that table, and D and trimming were deduced from the DNA. The sample table holds more than 300,000 clones, of which 88% were seen once. Roughly 1.2% of the sample is held by the ten biggest clonotypes.

Sequenced material: PBMCs or T cells enriched from blood (not recorded which). The chain joins TRBV30 to TRBJ1-1; a tentative D call is TRBD1 (6 bases match). The clonotype was recovered from a woman under 30 who had recovered from COVID-19. The CDR3 loop reads CAWRTGEWSEAFF. The DNA sequence is TGTGCCTGGAGGACAGGAGAATGGTCTGAAGCTTTCTTT.